A single sample gave rise to the 10 T cell receptor beta chains below, sequenced in a study of shared clonotypes between healthy human individuals. The table came from immunoSEQ multiplex PCR; TCRdb's copy has only in-frame clones and leaves some out. The sample lists about 490,000 clones; approximately 84% were seen once. The material sequenced was PBMCs. The receptors derive from a woman between 40 and 55 years old in good health. Some clones in this sample may be carry-over from other donors' samples.

This chain connects TRBV10-3 to TRBJ1-5, with TRBD1 as a possible D gene (6 bases). The V gene lost 1 base and the J gene lost 7 bases, with 14 bases spanning the gap. The CDR3 runs 15 residues. Germline V gene data show CDR1 as ENHRY and CDR2 as SYGVKD. CDR3 DNA: TGTGCCATCAGTGAGTTACAGGGTTGGGGCCAGCCCCAGCATTTT. This encodes CAISELQGWGQPQHF.

Concerning this clone itself: A far larger clone is one base from this, pointing to a likely read error. The conserved phenylalanine or tryptophan normally closing the CDR3 is absent here, so this likely arose from a read error. This chain connects TRBV2 to TRBJ1-1; TRBD1 matches 7 bases. CDR3 length: 12 residues. Per germline, CDR1 SNHLY and CDR2 FYNNEI. CDR3: CAAGRGPTEAFL. The CDR3 DNA is TGTGCAGCCGGGAGGGGGCCCACTGAAGCTTTCCTT.

CDR3 nucleotide sequence: TGTGCCAGCAGTAACCCGGGACCATTAACCTACGAGCAGTACTTC. Its protein is CASSNPGPLTYEQYF. The chain joins TRBV28 to TRBJ2-7; D might be TRBD1 or TRBD2, each matching 5 bases. V gave up 5 bases and J gave up 2 bases, with 16 bases separating them. From germline, CDR1 is MDHEN and CDR2 SYDVKM. The CDR3 consists of 15 residues. Variable domain in full (rest from reference TRBV28 and TRBJ2-7): DVKVTQSSRYLVKRTGEKVFLECVQDMDHENMFWYRQDPGLGLRLIYFSYDVKMKEKGDIPEGYSVSREKKERFSLILESASTNQTSMYLCASSNPGPLTYEQYFGPGTRLTVT.

This clone came up once. The CDR3 nucleotides are TGCGCCAGCAGCCAAACAGGTAGAGCTTTCTTT. Amino acids: CASSQTGRAFF. The rearrangement joins TRBV4-3 to TRBJ1-1; perhaps TRBD1 as D (5 bases). The V and J ends lost 2 bases and 10 bases respectively, with 8 bases between them. The CDR3 runs to 11 residues. CDR1 is LGHNA and CDR2 is YSLEER in the germline V gene.

Comments on this clone: Only one base separates this from a far larger clonotype, so it likely reflects a read error. The chain joins TRBV11-2 to TRBJ2-7; no clear D. Germline-derived CDR1 and CDR2 are SGHAT and FQNNGV. The ends were cut back, 0 bases at V and 3 bases at J, with 6 bases in the middle. This CDR3 region has 13 residues. The CDR3 bases are TGTGCCAGCAGCTTAGATGATGGCTACGAGCAGTACTTC. It yields the protein CASSLDDGYEQYF.

The V call is TRBV6-6, the J call TRBJ2-1; D is uncertain. Germline V gene lookup returns CDR1 MNHNY and CDR2 SVGAGI (reference sequence). V dropped 6 bases and J dropped 4 bases, with 7 bases sitting between them. The CDR3 has 12 residues. CDR3 DNA: TGTGCCAGCAGCACCACATACAATGAGCAGTTCTTC. As protein: CASSTTYNEQFF.

The chain is built from TRBV15 and TRBJ1-5; a weak D match, TRBD1 (5 bases). Trimming took off 0 bases at V and 1 base at J, with 13 bases between the two ends. The CDR3 covers 17 residues. Germline CDR1 LNHNV, CDR2 YYDKDF (reference sequence). In DNA form, the CDR3 reads TGTGCCACCAGCAGAGATTTCGGGGCCGACAGCAATCAGCCCCAGCATTTT. It yields the protein CATSRDFGADSNQPQHF.

This clone has a single count. The V call is TRBV30, the J call TRBJ2-4; possible D gene TRBD1, 5 bases. The CDR3 covers 12 residues. V gave up 2 bases and J gave up 8 bases, with 10 bases separating them. The germline V gene has CDR1 GTSNPN and CDR2 SVGIG (reference sequence). The CDR3 region is CAWSQGVDIQYF. The DNA of the CDR3 is TGTGCCTGGAGTCAGGGTGTAGACATTCAGTACTTC.

This clone was seen a single time. The V gene is TRBV29-1, the J gene TRBJ2-1; tentative D call: TRBD2 (7 bases). The V end was cut by 6 bases, the J end by 8 bases, with 17 bases between. CDR1 is SQVTM and CDR2 is ANQGSEA in the germline V gene. The CDR3 extends over 13 amino acids. CDR3 residues: CSVVRGARDEQFF. The CDR3 region has the DNA TGCAGCGTGGTTCGGGGGGCCCGCGATGAGCAGTTCTTC.

Note on this clone: A far larger clone is one nucleotide away, so this likely arose from a read error. Other DNA sequences within the sample encode an identical CDR3. The chain employs TRBV15 and TRBJ2-3; D may be TRBD2 (6 bases). Germline assignment: CDR1 LNHNV and CDR2 YYDKDF (reference sequence). The CDR3 runs 16 residues. The CDR3 protein is CATSSLAEAPTDTQYF. CDR3 bases: TGCGCCACCAGCAGTTTAGCGGAGGCCCCCACAGATACGCAGTATTTT.